The 7 T cell receptor beta chains in this list originate from one sample, sequenced in a study of blood T cell repertoires in COVID-19 (dated by TCRdb to 2019 to 2021). Library creation used the immunoSEQ multiplex PCR assay. The table was pulled from immuneACCESS by TCRdb, which kept in-frame rearrangements only. Such tables lose some clones; where checked, under half of the loss comes from unresolved V genes, and the rest has no known cause. The sample profile shows roughly 230,000 clones; roughly four fifths of them were found once. The top ten constitute approximately 4% of the sample. The source material was peripheral blood. Every receptor here comes from a man aged 45 to 65 with active or convalescent COVID-19.

The CDR3 DNA sequence: TGTGCCAGCAGCTTAGCGGGGGTAGAGAATGGCTACACCTTC. It specifies CASSLAGVENGYTF. The chain links TRBV13 to TRBJ1-2; a possible D gene is TRBD1 (5 bases). CDR1 is PRHDT, CDR2 FYEKMQ, per germline (reference sequence). This CDR3 region has 14 residues. V lost 1 base, J lost 6 bases, and 12 bases lay in between.

The chain carries TRBV25-1 and TRBJ1-1; D is unclear. The CDR3 length is 14 residues. Germline V lookup: CDR1 MGHDK, CDR2 SYGVNS. Trimming removed 5 bases at V and 5 bases at J, with 15 bases between. Written as DNA, the CDR3 is TGTGCCAGCAGTCCCCGGGATCTCCGGACTGAAGCTTTCTTT. Its translation is CASSPRDLRTEAFF.

The gene calls are TRBV9 and TRBJ2-3; D may be TRBD1 (6 bases). V was pared by 0 bases and J by 9 bases, with 11 bases between. Germline V gene data show CDR1 as SGDLS and CDR2 as YYNGEE. This CDR3 comprises 13 residues. CDR3 amino acids: CASSVGGTGTQYF. CDR3 in DNA: TGTGCCAGCAGCGTAGGGGGCACAGGGACGCAGTATTTT. Based on the CDR3 plus reference TRBV9 and TRBJ2-3, the full variable domain is DSGVTQTPKHLITATGQRVTLRCSPRSGDLSVYWYQQSLDQGLQFLIQYYNGEERAKGNILERFSAQQFPDLHSELNLSSLELGDSALYFCASSVGGTGTQYFGPGTRLTVL.

CDR3 bases: TGTGCCAGCAGTACGGACAGGGGCGCTGGCTACACCTTC. This sequence encodes CASSTDRGAGYTF. This chain uses TRBV28 with TRBJ1-2; 9 bases are a match to TRBD1. The V gene's germline CDR1 is MDHEN and CDR2 SYDVKM. This CDR3 is built from 13 residues. The trim removed 5 bases at V and 7 bases at J, leaving 5 bases unmatched.

The V call is TRBV4-1, the J call TRBJ1-1; TRBD1 aligns across 9 bases. CDR1 and CDR2 from the germline V gene are MGHRA and YSYEKL. V shed 3 bases, J shed 2 bases, and the junction held 4 bases outside the gene matches. The CDR3 length is 15 residues. The chain's CDR3 is CASSQGQGFNTEAFF. The DNA for the CDR3 is TGCGCCAGCAGCCAGGGACAGGGATTTAACACTGAAGCTTTCTTT.

The chain has TRBV7-9 and TRBJ2-5; D might be TRBD2 (6 bases). Germline CDR1 and CDR2: SEHNR and FQNEAQ (reference sequence). V was shortened by 2 bases and J by 4 bases, with 8 bases between the two germline ends. The CDR3 extends over 13 amino acids. The CDR3 loop reads CASSLNGGETQYF. As DNA, the CDR3 is TGTGCCAGCAGCTTAAACGGGGGAGAGACCCAGTACTTC.

The V and J genes are TRBV27 and TRBJ1-4, with D possibly being TRBD1 (6 bases). V lost 7 bases to trimming and J lost 0 bases, with 12 bases between them. CDR1 MNHEY and CDR2 SMNVEV come from the germline V gene (reference sequence). The CDR3 extends over 15 amino acids. CDR3 in DNA: TGTGCCAGCACCTTAGCAGGGGCAACTAATGAAAAACTGTTTTTT. Amino acid sequence: CASTLAGATNEKLFF.